This note documents a single T cell receptor (beta chain) sequence. This receptor's antigen is unknown. Base quality data are lacking; no much larger clone is found one base away. Collaborating institutions collected whole blood in K2EDTA tubes following their own protocols. For TCRbeta analysis, collaborators shipped samples as frozen whole blood, isolated PBMCs, or DNA extracted from either of those sample types. The entry originates in a study of blood T cell repertoires in COVID-19 (dated by TCRdb to the early 2020s). Concerning the study at large: Samples covering the acute and convalescent phases of COVID-19 were provided by collaborators in the United States, Italy and Spain. The repertoires were released in a freely available public database intended as a resource for research on the immune response to SARS-CoV-2. Where available, HLA class I and class II types were taken from metadata supplied by the sample provider and were not determined by assay-based typing. The dataset comprised deeply sampled blood TCRbeta repertoires from subjects exposed to, actively infected with, or recovered from COVID-19. Samples came from the ongoing ImmuneRACE study (first 160 participants) plus 1,254 subjects from 6 global collaborators. A de-identified subject ID, COVID-19 status, age in years and sex were almost always included in the sample metadata. The prospective study material was composed of cDNA or gDNA derived from T cells, B-cell-depleted T cells, or PBMCs.

Overall study results and their limits: The quantity of clinical and demographic metadata differed by source and by participant and was supplied without curation.

TCRbeta CDR3 regions were amplified from genomic DNA by means of the immunoSEQ Assay, a bias-controlled multiplex PCR. The source study handled its data this way. The number of nucleated cells in each sample was estimated from the amplification of reference gene primers within the assay. To quantify the absolute abundance of each unique TCRbeta CDR3 rearrangement, sequence reads were collapsed and filtered. For each sample, productive Simpson clonality was calculated as the square root of Simpson's diversity index over productive rearrangements. Here the immuneACCESS table is served through TCRdb, limited to in-frame sequences with V and J called. Missing clones are a known gap in these copies; in checked studies unresolved V genes cover under half, and the rest lacks a known reason. D and trimming were read from the DNA, whereas the V and J calls and clone size are those reported in that table. A total of under 250,000 clones appear in this sample, about 90% of them only once. The ten biggest clones cover around 1.2% of the sample.

V is pared back by 7 bases and J by 2 bases, with 12 bases lying between the germline termini. The CDR3 spans 13 residues, from the cysteine through the phenylalanine. This entry keeps only the CDR3 DNA: 39 bases, framed from base 1. The germline V gene yields SGHRS for CDR1 and YFSETQ for CDR2. The rearrangement combines TRBV5-1 with TRBJ2-5; a tentative D call is TRBD1 (6 bases match). Input material: peripheral blood. The clonotype originates from a man aged 30 to 45 with acute or convalescent COVID-19. The DNA sequence is given as TGCGCCAGCCACCGGGACACACAAGAGACCCAGTACTTC. Its coded protein is CASHRDTQETQYF.